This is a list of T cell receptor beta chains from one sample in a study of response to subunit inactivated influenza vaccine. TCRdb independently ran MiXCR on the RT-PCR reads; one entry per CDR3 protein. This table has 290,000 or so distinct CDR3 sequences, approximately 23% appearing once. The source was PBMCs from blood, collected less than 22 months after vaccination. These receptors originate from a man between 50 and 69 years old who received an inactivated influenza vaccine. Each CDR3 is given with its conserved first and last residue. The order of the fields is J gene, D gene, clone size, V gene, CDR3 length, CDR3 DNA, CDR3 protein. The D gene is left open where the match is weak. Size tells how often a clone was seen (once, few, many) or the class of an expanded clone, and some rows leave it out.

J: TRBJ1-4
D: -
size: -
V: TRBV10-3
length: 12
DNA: TGTGCCATCAGCCCCGGCAGGGAAGCACTGTTTTTT
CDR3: CAISPGREALFF

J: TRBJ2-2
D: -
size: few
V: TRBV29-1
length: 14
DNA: TGCAGCGTTGCTAACGCAGGGGCCGTCGGGGAGCTGTTTTTT
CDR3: CSVANAGAVGELFF

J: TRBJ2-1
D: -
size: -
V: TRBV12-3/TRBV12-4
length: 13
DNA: TGTGCCAGCAGTCCCACGAATGGGCTCGAGCAGTTCTTC
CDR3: CASSPTNGLEQFF

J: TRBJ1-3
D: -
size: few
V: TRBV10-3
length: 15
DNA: TGTGCCACAGCCCGACAGGACTTGAAAGGAAACACCATATATTTT
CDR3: CATARQDLKGNTIYF

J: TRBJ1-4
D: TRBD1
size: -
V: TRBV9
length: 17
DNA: TGTGCCAGCAGCGCCAGACACTCGACAGGGCAAGACGAAAAACTGTTTTTT
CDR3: CASSARHSTGQDEKLFF

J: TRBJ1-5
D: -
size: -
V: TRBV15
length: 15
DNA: TGTGCCACCAGCAGAGAAACAGGTCTCAATCAGCCCCAGCATTTT
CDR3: CATSRETGLNQPQHF

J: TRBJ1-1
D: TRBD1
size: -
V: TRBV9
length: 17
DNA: TGTGCCAGCAGCGTAGGAACAGGGGTACCACCGAACACTGAAGCTTTCTTT
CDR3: CASSVGTGVPPNTEAFF

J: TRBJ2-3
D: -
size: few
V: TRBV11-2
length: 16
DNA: TGTGCCAGCAGCGCCTCGCGGAGTTCTAGCACAGATACGCAGTATTTT
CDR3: CASSASRSSSTDTQYF

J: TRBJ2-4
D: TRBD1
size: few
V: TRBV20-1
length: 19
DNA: TGCAGTGCTAGAGATCAGGGGACAGGGCCCTACAGGACCAAAAACATTCAGTACTTC
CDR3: CSARDQGTGPYRTKNIQYF

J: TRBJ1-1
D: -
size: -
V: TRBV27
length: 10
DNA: TGTGCCACCATCGGACAGCGAGCTTTCTTT
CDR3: CATIGQRAFF

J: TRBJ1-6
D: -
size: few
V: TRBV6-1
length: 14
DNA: TGTGCCAGCAGTGAAGCAGGAGGGAATTCACCCCTCCACTTT
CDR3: CASSEAGGNSPLHF

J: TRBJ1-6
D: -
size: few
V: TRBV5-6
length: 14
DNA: TGTGCCAGCAGCTTGGGACAGAATAATTCACCCCTCCACTTT
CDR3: CASSLGQNNSPLHF

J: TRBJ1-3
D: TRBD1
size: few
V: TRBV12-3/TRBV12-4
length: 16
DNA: TGTGCCAGCAGATCTTACAGGGACAGAGCTGGAAACACCATATATTTT
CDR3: CASRSYRDRAGNTIYF

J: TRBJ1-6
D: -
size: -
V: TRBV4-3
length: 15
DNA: TGCGCCAGCAGCCACAGTTTCGGGGTTAATTCACCCCTCCACTTT
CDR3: CASSHSFGVNSPLHF

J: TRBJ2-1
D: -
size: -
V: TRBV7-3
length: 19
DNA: TGTGCCAGCAGCTTAAAAGGGGGCGAACGGGAGGGATTTTGGAATGAGCAGTTCTTC
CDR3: CASSLKGGEREGFWNEQFF

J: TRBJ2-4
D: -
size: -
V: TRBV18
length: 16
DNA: TGTGCCAGCTCACCTGCAGGGGTTTATGACAAAAACATTCAGTACTTC
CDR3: CASSPAGVYDKNIQYF

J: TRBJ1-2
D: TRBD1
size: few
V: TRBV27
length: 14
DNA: TGTGCCAGCAGTCAAAGGACAGGGGGCGGTGGCTACACCTTC
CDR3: CASSQRTGGGGYTF

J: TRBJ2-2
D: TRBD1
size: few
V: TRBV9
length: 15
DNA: TGTGCCAGCAGCCCGACAGGGGGCAACACCGGGGAGCTGTTTTTT
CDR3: CASSPTGGNTGELFF

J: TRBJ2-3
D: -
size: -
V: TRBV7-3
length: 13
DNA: TGTGCCAGCAGCTTAATGCGGACAGATACGCAGTATTTT
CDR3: CASSLMRTDTQYF

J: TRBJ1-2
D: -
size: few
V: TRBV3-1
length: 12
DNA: TGTGCCAGCAGCCTCCGGGCTGGGAACTACACCTTC
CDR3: CASSLRAGNYTF

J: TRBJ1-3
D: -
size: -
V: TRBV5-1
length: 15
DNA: TGCGCCAGCAGCGACAGTCTCCCCTCTGGAAACACCATATATTTT
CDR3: CASSDSLPSGNTIYF

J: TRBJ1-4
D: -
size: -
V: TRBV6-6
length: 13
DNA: TGTGCCAGCAGTCGGCAGTTAAATGAAAAACTGTTTTTT
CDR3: CASSRQLNEKLFF

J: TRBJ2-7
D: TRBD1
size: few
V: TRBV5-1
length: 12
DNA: TGCGCCAGCAGCTTGGAGGGACAGGGGCAGTACTTC
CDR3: CASSLEGQGQYF

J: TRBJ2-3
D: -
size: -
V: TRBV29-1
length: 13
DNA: TGCAGCGCCGGGACCCCTATGCAAAATACGCAGTATTTT
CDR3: CSAGTPMQNTQYF